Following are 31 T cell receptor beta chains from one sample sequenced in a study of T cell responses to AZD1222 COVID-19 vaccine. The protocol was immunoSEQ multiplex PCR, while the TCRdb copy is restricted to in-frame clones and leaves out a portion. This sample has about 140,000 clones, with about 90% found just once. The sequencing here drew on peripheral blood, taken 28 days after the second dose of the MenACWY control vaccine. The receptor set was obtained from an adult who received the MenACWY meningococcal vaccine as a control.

The DNA for the CDR3 is TGCAGCGCTGCCAACCTGAACACTGAAGCTTTCTTT. It codes for CSAANLNTEAFF. The chain combines TRBV29-1 with TRBJ1-1, with D uncertain. The V gene lost 7 bases and the J gene lost 0 bases, with 9 bases spanning the gap. CDR3 length: 12 amino acids. Germline CDR1 SQVTM, CDR2 ANQGSEA.

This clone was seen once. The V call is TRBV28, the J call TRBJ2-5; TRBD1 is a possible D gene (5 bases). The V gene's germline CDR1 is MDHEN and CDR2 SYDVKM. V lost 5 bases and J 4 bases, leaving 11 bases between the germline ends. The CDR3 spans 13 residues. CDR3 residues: CASSRWQGETQYF. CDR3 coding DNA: TGTGCCAGCAGTCGGTGGCAGGGAGAGACCCAGTACTTC.

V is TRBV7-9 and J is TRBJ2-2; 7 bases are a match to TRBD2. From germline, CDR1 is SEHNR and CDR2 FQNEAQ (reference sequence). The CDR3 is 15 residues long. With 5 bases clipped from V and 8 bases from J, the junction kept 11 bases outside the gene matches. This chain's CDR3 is CASSARPGAGGELFF. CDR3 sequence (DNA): TGTGCCAGCAGCGCACGGCCGGGAGCGGGAGGGGAGCTGTTTTTT.

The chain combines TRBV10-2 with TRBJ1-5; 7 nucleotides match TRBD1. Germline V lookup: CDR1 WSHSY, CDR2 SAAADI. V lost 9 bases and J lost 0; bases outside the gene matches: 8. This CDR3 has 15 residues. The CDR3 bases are TGCGCCAGTCGAGCGACAGGGTATAGCAATCAGCCCCAGCATTTT. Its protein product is CASRATGYSNQPQHF.

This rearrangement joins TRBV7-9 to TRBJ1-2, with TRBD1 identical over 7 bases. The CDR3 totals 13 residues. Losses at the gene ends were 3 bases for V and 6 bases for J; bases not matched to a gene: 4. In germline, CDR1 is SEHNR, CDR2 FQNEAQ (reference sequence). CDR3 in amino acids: CASSFGGGDGYTF. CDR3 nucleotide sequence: TGTGCCAGCAGCTTTGGAGGGGGCGATGGCTACACCTTC.

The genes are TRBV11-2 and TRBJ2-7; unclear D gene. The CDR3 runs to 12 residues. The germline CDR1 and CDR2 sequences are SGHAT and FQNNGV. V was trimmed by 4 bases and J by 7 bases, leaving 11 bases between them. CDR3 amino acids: CASSSMATEQYF. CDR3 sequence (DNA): TGTGCCAGCAGCTCCATGGCAACGGAGCAGTACTTC.

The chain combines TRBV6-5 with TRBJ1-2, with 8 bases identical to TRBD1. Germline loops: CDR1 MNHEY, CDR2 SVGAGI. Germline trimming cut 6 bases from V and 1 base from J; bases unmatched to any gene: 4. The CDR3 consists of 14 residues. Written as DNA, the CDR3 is TGTGCCAGCAGAGGACAGGGACGTAACTATGGCTACACCTTC. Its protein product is CASRGQGRNYGYTF.

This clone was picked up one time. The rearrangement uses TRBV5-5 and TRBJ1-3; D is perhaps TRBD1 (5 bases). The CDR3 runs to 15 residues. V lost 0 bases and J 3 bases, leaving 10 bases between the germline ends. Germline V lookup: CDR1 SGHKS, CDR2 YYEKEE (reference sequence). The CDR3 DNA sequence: TGTGCCAGCAGCTTGGAAGAGGGACTTGGAAACACCATATATTTT. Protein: CASSLEEGLGNTIYF.

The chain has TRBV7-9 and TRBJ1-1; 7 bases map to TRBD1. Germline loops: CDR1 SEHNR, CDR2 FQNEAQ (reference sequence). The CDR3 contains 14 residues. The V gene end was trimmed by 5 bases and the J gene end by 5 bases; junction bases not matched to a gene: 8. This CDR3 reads CASSPSGRGTEAFF. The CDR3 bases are TGTGCCAGCAGCCCCAGCGGCAGGGGGACTGAAGCTTTCTTT. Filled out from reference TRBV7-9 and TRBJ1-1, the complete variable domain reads DTGVSQNPRHKITKRGQNVTFRCDPISEHNRLYWYRQTLGQGPEFLTYFQNEAQLEKSRLLSDRFSAERPKGSFSTLEIQRTEQGDSAMYLCASSPSGRGTEAFFGQGTRLTVV.

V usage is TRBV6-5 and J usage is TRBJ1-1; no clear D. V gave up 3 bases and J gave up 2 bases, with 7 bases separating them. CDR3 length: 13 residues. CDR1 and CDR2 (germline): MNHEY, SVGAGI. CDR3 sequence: CASSYRANTEAFF. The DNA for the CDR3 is TGTGCCAGCAGTTATAGGGCAAACACTGAAGCTTTCTTT.

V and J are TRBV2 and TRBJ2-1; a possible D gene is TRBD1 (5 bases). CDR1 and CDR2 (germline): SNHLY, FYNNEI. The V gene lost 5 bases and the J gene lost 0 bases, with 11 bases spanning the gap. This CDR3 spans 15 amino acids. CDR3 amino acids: CASSRQTSSYNEQFF. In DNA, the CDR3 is TGTGCCAGCAGTAGACAGACGAGCTCCTACAATGAGCAGTTCTTC.

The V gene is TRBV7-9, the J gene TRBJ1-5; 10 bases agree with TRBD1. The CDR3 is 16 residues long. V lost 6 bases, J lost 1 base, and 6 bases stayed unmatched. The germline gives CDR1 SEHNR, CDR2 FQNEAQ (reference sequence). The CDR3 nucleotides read TGTGCCAGCAGTCATGGACAGGGGGGAAGCAATCAGCCCCAGCATTTT. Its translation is CASSHGQGGSNQPQHF. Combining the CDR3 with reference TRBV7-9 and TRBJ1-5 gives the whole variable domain DTGVSQNPRHKITKRGQNVTFRCDPISEHNRLYWYRQTLGQGPEFLTYFQNEAQLEKSRLLSDRFSAERPKGSFSTLEIQRTEQGDSAMYLCASSHGQGGSNQPQHFGDGTRLSIL.

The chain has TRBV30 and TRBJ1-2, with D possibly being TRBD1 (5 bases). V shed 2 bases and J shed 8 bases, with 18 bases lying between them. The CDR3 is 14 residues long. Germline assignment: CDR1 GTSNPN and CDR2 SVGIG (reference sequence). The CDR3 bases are TGTGCCTGGAGTCAGTTTACAGGTTTTGAAGGCTACACCTTC. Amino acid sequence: CAWSQFTGFEGYTF.

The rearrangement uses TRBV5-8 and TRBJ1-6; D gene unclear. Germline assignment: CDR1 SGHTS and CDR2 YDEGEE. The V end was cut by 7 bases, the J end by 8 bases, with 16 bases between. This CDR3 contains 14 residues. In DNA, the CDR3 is TGTGCCAGCCCCTGGGGAGACGTTCATTCACCCCTCCACTTT. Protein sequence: CASPWGDVHSPLHF.

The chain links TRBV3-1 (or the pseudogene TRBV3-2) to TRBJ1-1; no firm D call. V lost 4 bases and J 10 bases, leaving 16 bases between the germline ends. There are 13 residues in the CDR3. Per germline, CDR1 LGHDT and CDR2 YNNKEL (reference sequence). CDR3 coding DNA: TGTGCCAGCAGCCCAACGGCCGTGGGTGCAGCTTTCTTT. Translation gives CASSPTAVGAAFF.

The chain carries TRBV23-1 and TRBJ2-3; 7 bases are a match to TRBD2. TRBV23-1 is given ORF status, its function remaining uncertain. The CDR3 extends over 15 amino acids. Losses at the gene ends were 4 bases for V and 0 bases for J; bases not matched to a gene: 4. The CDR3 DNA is TGCGCCAGCAGTCCGCGGGAGTTGAGCACAGATACGCAGTATTTT. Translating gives CASSPRELSTDTQYF.

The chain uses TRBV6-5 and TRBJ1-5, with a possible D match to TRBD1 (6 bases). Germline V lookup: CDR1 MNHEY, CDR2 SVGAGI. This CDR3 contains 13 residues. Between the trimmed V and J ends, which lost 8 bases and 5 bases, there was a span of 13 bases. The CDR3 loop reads CASGRGVDQPQHF. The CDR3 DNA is TGTGCCAGCGGGAGGGGGGTGGATCAGCCCCAGCATTTT.

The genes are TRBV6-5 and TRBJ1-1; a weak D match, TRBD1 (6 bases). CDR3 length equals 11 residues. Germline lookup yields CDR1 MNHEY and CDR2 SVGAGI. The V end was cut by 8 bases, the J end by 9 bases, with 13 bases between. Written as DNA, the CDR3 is TGTGCCAGCGGCGGGGGACAAAAAGCTTTCTTT. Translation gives CASGGGQKAFF.

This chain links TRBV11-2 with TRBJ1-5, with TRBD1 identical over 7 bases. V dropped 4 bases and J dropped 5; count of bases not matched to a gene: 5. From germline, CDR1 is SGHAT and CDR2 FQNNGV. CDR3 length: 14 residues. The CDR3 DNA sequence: TGTGCCAGCAGCTCCCGACAGGGCGATCAGCCCCAGCATTTT. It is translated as CASSSRQGDQPQHF.

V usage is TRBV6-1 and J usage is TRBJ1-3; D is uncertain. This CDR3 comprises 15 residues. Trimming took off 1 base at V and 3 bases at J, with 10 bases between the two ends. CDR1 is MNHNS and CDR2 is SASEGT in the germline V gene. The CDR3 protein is CASSEDRAFGNTIYF. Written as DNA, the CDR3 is TGTGCCAGCAGTGAAGACCGGGCTTTTGGAAACACCATATATTTT.

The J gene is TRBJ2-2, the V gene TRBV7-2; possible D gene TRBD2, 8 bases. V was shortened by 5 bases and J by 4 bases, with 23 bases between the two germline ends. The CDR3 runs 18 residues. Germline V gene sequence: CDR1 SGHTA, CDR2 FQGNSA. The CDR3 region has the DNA TGTGCCAGCAGCCCCCGGGTAATAGCGGGACAGACCACCGGGGAGCTGTTTTTT. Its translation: CASSPRVIAGQTTGELFF.

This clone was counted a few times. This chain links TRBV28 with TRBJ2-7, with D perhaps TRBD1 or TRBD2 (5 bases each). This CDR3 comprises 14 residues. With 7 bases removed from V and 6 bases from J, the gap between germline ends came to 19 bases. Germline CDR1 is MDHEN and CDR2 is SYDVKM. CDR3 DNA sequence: TGTGCCAGCAAACGCTCCGGGACCTCGAGCGAGCAGTACTTC. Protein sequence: CASKRSGTSSEQYF.

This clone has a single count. CDR3 nucleotides: TGTGCCAGCAGCTTAGCTGGTAGCGGGTCCGGCTACGAGCAGTACTTC. Residues: CASSLAGSGSGYEQYF. The rearrangement links TRBV7-6 to TRBJ2-7; 7 nucleotides align to TRBD2. J was trimmed by 3 bases and V by 0 bases; bases with no gene match: 8. Germline V lookup: CDR1 SGHVS, CDR2 FNYEAQ. There are 16 residues in the CDR3.

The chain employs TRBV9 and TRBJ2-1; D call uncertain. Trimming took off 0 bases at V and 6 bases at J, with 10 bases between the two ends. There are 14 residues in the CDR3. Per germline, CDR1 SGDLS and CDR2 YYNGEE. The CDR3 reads CASSVELGSNEQFF. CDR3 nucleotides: TGTGCCAGCAGCGTAGAATTAGGTTCCAATGAGCAGTTCTTC.

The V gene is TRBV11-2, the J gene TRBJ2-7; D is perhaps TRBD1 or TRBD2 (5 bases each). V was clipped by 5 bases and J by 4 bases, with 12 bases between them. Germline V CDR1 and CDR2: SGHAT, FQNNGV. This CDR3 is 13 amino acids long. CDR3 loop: CASSSQGVYEQYF. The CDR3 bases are TGTGCCAGCAGCAGTCAGGGAGTGTACGAGCAGTACTTC.

CDR3 region: CASSPDRTNQPQHF. DNA of the CDR3: TGTGCCAGCTCACCCGACAGGACAAATCAGCCCCAGCATTTT. V usage is TRBV18 and J usage is TRBJ1-5; a weak D match, TRBD1 (6 bases). The CDR3 spans 14 residues. V lost 3 bases and J 4 bases, leaving 10 bases between the germline ends. Per germline, CDR1 KGHSH and CDR2 LQKENI.

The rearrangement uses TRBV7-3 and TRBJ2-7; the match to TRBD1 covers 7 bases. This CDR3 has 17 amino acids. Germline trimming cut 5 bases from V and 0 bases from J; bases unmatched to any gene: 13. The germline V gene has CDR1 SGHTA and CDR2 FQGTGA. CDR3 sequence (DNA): TGTGCCAGCAGCCAACCTCTCCTCGGACAGGTCTCCTACGAGCAGTACTTC. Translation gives CASSQPLLGQVSYEQYF.

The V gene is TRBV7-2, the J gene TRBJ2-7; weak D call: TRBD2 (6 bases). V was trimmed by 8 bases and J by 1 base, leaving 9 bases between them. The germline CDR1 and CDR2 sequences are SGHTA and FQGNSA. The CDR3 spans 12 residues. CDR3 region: CASGTQSYEQYF. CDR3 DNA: TGTGCCAGCGGGACTCAATCCTACGAGCAGTACTTC.

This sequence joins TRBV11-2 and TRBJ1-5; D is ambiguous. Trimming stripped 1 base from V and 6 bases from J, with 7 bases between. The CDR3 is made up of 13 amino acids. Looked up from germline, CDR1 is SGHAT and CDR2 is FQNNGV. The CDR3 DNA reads TGTGCCAGCAGCTTAGTCGTTGGTCAGCCCCAGCATTTT. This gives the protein CASSLVVGQPQHF.

The CDR3 nucleotides are TGTGCCATCAGTGACCGAGCCCCCGAGCAGTACTTC. Amino acid sequence: CAISDRAPEQYF. The chain combines TRBV10-3 with TRBJ2-7; no definite D call. Trimming stripped 3 bases from V and 6 bases from J, with 9 bases between. The CDR3 extends over 12 amino acids. The germline gives CDR1 ENHRY, CDR2 SYGVKD.

This CDR3 reads CASSLSGTGIGNTIYF. In DNA, the CDR3 is TGTGCCAGCAGTTTATCCGGGACAGGGATAGGAAACACCATATATTTT. The genes are TRBV28 and TRBJ1-3; 9 bases are a match to TRBD1. Trimming at V came to 1 base and at J to 4 bases, leaving 5 bases not matched to a gene. CDR1 and CDR2 from the germline V gene are MDHEN and SYDVKM. The CDR3 has 16 residues. The full variable domain, in which reference TRBV28 and TRBJ1-3 provide the parts outside the CDR3, is DVKVTQSSRYLVKRTGEKVFLECVQDMDHENMFWYRQDPGLGLRLIYFSYDVKMKEKGDIPEGYSVSREKKERFSLILESASTNQTSMYLCASSLSGTGIGNTIYFGEGSWLTVV.